Listed below are T cell receptor beta chains from one sample, sequenced in a study of graft-versus-host responses after intestinal transplantation. Clones were read by immunoSEQ multiplex PCR, and TCRdb kept only the in-frame ones, dropping some. In the table there are under 15,000 clones, around a third of which are singletons. Specimen: alloreactive CD8+ T cells from a mixed lymphocyte reaction culture, collected before intestinal transplant. All receptors derive from a human patient who received an intestinal transplant. Each CDR3 is given with its conserved first and last residue. D genes are given only for firm matches. Rows give clone size only sometimes, using once, few, many, or a class for an expanded clone.

cdr3_aa: CASSPWGAGILREQFF
cdr3_nt: TGCGCCAGCAGTCCCTGGGGAGCGGGGATTTTGAGGGAGCAGTTCTTC
v_call: TRBV4-1
d_call: TRBD2
j_call: TRBJ2-1
clone_size: NA

cdr3_aa: CASSWGQGNSPLHF
cdr3_nt: TGTGCCAGTAGTTGGGGACAGGGCAATTCACCCCTCCACTTT
v_call: TRBV19
d_call: TRBD1
j_call: TRBJ1-6
clone_size: medium-sized

cdr3_aa: CASSPEGANYGYTF
cdr3_nt: TGTGCCAGTAGTCCAGAAGGGGCTAACTATGGCTACACCTTC
v_call: TRBV19
d_call: NA
j_call: TRBJ1-2
clone_size: few

cdr3_aa: CASRSPPQMDGYTF
cdr3_nt: TGTGCCAGCAGATCCCCTCCCCAGATGGATGGCTACACCTTC
v_call: TRBV5-6
d_call: NA
j_call: TRBJ1-2
clone_size: medium-sized

cdr3_aa: CASSTPTGIYSDTQYF
cdr3_nt: TGCGCCAGCAGCACTCCGACAGGGATCTACTCAGATACGCAGTATTTT
v_call: TRBV4-1
d_call: TRBD1
j_call: TRBJ2-3
clone_size: NA

cdr3_aa: CASSSGTTNRDEQFF
cdr3_nt: TGTGCCAGCAGCTCCGGGACAACAAATAGAGATGAGCAGTTCTTC
v_call: TRBV5-8
d_call: NA
j_call: TRBJ2-1
clone_size: NA

cdr3_aa: CASSFSGYSEVDTIYF
cdr3_nt: TGTGCCAGCAGCTTTTCCGGTTACTCCGAAGTAGACACCATATATTTT
v_call: TRBV7-8
d_call: NA
j_call: TRBJ1-3
clone_size: few

cdr3_aa: CAWSTGTDTEAFF
cdr3_nt: TGTGCCTGGAGTACCGGAACGGACACTGAAGCTTTCTTT
v_call: TRBV30
d_call: NA
j_call: TRBJ1-1
clone_size: few

cdr3_aa: CASSSRTDHEQYF
cdr3_nt: TGTGCCAGCAGTTCCCGGACAGACCACGAGCAGTACTTC
v_call: TRBV6-5
d_call: NA
j_call: TRBJ2-7
clone_size: NA

cdr3_aa: CASSPSGHNEAFF
cdr3_nt: TGCGCCAGCAGCCCCTCAGGACACAATGAAGCTTTCTTT
v_call: TRBV4-1
d_call: NA
j_call: TRBJ1-1
clone_size: once

cdr3_aa: CASSLVGSSYEQYF
cdr3_nt: TGTGCCAGCAGTTTGGTAGGGAGCTCCTACGAGCAGTACTTC
v_call: TRBV27
d_call: NA
j_call: TRBJ2-7
clone_size: few

cdr3_aa: CASSPIPRQGLSEQFF
cdr3_nt: TGTGCCAGCAGTCCGATTCCGAGACAGGGTTTGAGTGAGCAGTTCTTC
v_call: TRBV6-6
d_call: TRBD1
j_call: TRBJ2-1
clone_size: NA

cdr3_aa: CASTLTEYQETQYF
cdr3_nt: TGTGCCAGCACCCTCACCGAGTACCAAGAGACCCAGTACTTC
v_call: TRBV11-1
d_call: NA
j_call: TRBJ2-5
clone_size: NA

cdr3_aa: CASSYSMGSSYEQYF
cdr3_nt: TGTGCCAGCAGTTACTCGATGGGGTCCTCCTACGAGCAGTACTTC
v_call: TRBV2
d_call: NA
j_call: TRBJ2-7
clone_size: NA

cdr3_aa: CASSPRQGYNSPLHF
cdr3_nt: TGTGCCAGCAGCCCCAGACAGGGATATAATTCACCCCTCCACTTT
v_call: TRBV5-6
d_call: TRBD1
j_call: TRBJ1-6
clone_size: NA

cdr3_aa: CASSLYDEQYF
cdr3_nt: TGTGCCAGCAGCTTGTATGACGAGCAGTACTTC
v_call: TRBV5-4
d_call: NA
j_call: TRBJ2-7
clone_size: NA

cdr3_aa: CASSLSQDTYEQYF
cdr3_nt: TGTGCCAGCAGCTTAAGTCAGGATACCTACGAGCAGTACTTC
v_call: TRBV7-6
d_call: NA
j_call: TRBJ2-7
clone_size: few

cdr3_aa: CASSWLGGGANEQFF
cdr3_nt: TGTGCCAGCAGTTGGCTGGGCGGGGGGGCGAATGAGCAGTTCTTC
v_call: TRBV27
d_call: TRBD2
j_call: TRBJ2-1
clone_size: NA

cdr3_aa: CASSVDTPYNEQFF
cdr3_nt: TGTGCCAGCAGCGTAGATACACCCTACAATGAGCAGTTCTTC
v_call: TRBV9
d_call: NA
j_call: TRBJ2-1
clone_size: NA

cdr3_aa: CASSLESLAGANNEQFF
cdr3_nt: TGTGCCAGCAGCTTAGAGAGTCTAGCGGGGGCAAACAATGAGCAGTTCTTC
v_call: TRBV11-3
d_call: TRBD2
j_call: TRBJ2-1
clone_size: NA

cdr3_aa: CATRTGVMSNQPQHF
cdr3_nt: TGTGCCACCCGGACAGGGGTAATGAGCAATCAGCCCCAGCATTTT
v_call: TRBV19
d_call: TRBD1
j_call: TRBJ1-5
clone_size: NA